These 28 T cell receptor beta chains were all obtained from the same sample, sequenced in a study of blood T cell repertoires in COVID-19. Only in-frame clones appear in the TCRdb table, and some are missing; sequencing was by immunoSEQ multiplex PCR. The table has 190,000 or so clones, around 85% seen once. Sample: PBMCs or T cells enriched from blood (not recorded which). The receptors shown here come from a middle-aged man who had recovered from COVID-19.

The genes are TRBV4-3 and TRBJ2-2, with a tentative D call TRBD2 (5 bases). Germline-derived CDR1 and CDR2 are LGHNA and YSLEER. Trimming left V 3 bases short and J 7 bases short, with 12 bases between. This CDR3 is built from 14 residues. The CDR3 nucleotides are TGCGCCAGCAGCCATGGACTTCTGGGCGGGGAGCTGTTTTTT. Amino acids: CASSHGLLGGELFF.

This clone was detected a few times. This chain uses TRBV6-2 or TRBV6-3 with TRBJ2-1; tentatively, D is TRBD1 (6 bases). CDR3 length: 16 amino acids. Trimming removed 2 bases at V and 1 base at J, with 12 bases between. CDR1 and CDR2 (germline): MNHEY, SVGEGT. CDR3 coding DNA: TGTGCCAGCAGTTACAACAGGGAGAGGTCCTACAATGAGCAGTTCTTC. Translating gives CASSYNRERSYNEQFF.

The chain links TRBV5-1 to TRBJ2-3, with TRBD2 as a possible D gene (5 bases). V was pared by 0 bases and J by 2 bases, with 16 bases between. The CDR3 runs to 17 residues. In germline, CDR1 is SGHRS, CDR2 YFSETQ. CDR3 nucleotide sequence: TGCGCCAGCAGCTTGGTAAGCGGCCTAGCACACACAGATACGCAGTATTTT. Translating gives CASSLVSGLAHTDTQYF.

The chain employs TRBV27 and TRBJ1-1; D is perhaps TRBD1 (6 bases). V shed 4 bases and J shed 4 bases, with 10 bases lying between them. This CDR3 is 13 amino acids long. Germline CDR1 is MNHEY and CDR2 is SMNVEV (reference sequence). CDR3 sequence reads: CASSSQGSTEAFF. DNA of the CDR3: TGTGCCAGCAGTTCGCAGGGGTCCACTGAAGCTTTCTTT.

This clone was picked up one time. The chain recombines TRBV5-4 with TRBJ2-3; D is unclear. The ends were cut back, 2 bases at V and 1 base at J, with 14 bases in the middle. The CDR3 spans 16 residues. Germline lookup yields CDR1 SGHNT and CDR2 YYREEE (reference sequence). In DNA, the CDR3 is TGTGCCAGCAGCTTCTCAAGCTTCAAAGGCACAGATACGCAGTATTTT. This gives the protein CASSFSSFKGTDTQYF.

This clone was picked up one time. The chain couples TRBV3-1 (or the pseudogene TRBV3-2) to TRBJ2-1; perhaps TRBD2 as D (6 bases). The V gene's germline CDR1 is LGHDT and CDR2 YNNKEL (reference sequence). The CDR3 has 17 amino acids. Trimming took off 0 bases at V and 3 bases at J, with 15 bases between the two ends. DNA for the CDR3: TGTGCCAGCAGCCAAGATCAAATTAGCGGATTCTACAATGAGCAGTTCTTC. Amino acids: CASSQDQISGFYNEQFF.

As concerns this clone: Additional DNA sequences in this sample encode the identical CDR3. The chain recombines TRBV29-1 with TRBJ2-5, with 10 positions matching TRBD2. Germline loops: CDR1 SQVTM, CDR2 ANQGSEA. The CDR3 has 13 amino acids. V trimming: 6 bases; J trimming: 5 bases; junction bases outside the gene matches: 6. The CDR3 spells CSVRLAGGETQYF. The CDR3 DNA reads TGCAGCGTAAGACTAGCGGGTGGGGAGACCCAGTACTTC. Full variable domain (outside the CDR3, taken from reference TRBV29-1 and TRBJ2-5): SAVISQKPSRDICQRGTSLTIQCQVDSQVTMMFWYRQQPGQSLTLIATANQGSEATYESGFVIDKFPISRPNLTFSTLTVSNMSPEDSSIYLCSVRLAGGETQYFGPGTRLLVL.

This clone was found once. The rearrangement links TRBV14 to TRBJ1-2; 9 bases match TRBD1. The germline V gene has CDR1 SGHDN and CDR2 FVKESK. Trimming cost V 1 base and J 4 bases; bases outside gene matches: 10. The CDR3 is 17 amino acids. The CDR3: CASSQVDTGTGIYGYTF. For the CDR3, the DNA is TGTGCCAGCAGCCAAGTGGACACCGGGACAGGGATCTATGGCTACACCTTC.

V and J are TRBV4-3 and TRBJ2-1; perhaps TRBD2 as D (6 bases). The germline V and J ends were trimmed by 3 bases and 0 bases, with 15 bases remaining between them. CDR3 length: 17 amino acids. Germline V gene sequence: CDR1 LGHNA, CDR2 YSLEER. The CDR3: CASSQGSGVSSYNEQFF. As DNA, the CDR3 is TGCGCCAGCAGCCAGGGTAGCGGAGTAAGCTCCTACAATGAGCAGTTCTTC.

The V gene is TRBV7-6, the J gene TRBJ2-7; TRBD1 matches at 7 bases. V lost 5 bases, J lost 5 bases, and 6 bases stayed unmatched. Germline assignment: CDR1 SGHVS and CDR2 FNYEAQ. CDR3 length: 13 residues. CDR3 loop: CASSPGDRNEQYF. The CDR3 DNA reads TGTGCCAGCAGCCCCGGGGACAGAAACGAGCAGTACTTC.

This clone came up once. This sequence joins TRBV2 and TRBJ2-5, with TRBD2 matching 10 bases. Germline V gives CDR1 SNHLY, CDR2 FYNNEI. V was pared by 6 bases and J by 4 bases, with 5 bases of the junction left unmatched. The CDR3 consists of 14 residues. As DNA, the CDR3 is TGTGCCAGCAGAGCCGGACTAGCGGTAGAGACCCAGTACTTC. Translating it yields CASRAGLAVETQYF.

This clone was seen a handful of times. The V call is TRBV6-5, the J call TRBJ2-7; TRBD2 aligns across 7 bases. CDR3 size: 13 residues. The germline V gene has CDR1 MNHEY and CDR2 SVGAGI. V lost 2 bases to trimming and J lost 6 bases; unmatched junction nucleotides: 4. CDR3 bases: TGTGCCAGCAGTTACGGGGAGGGGAGCGAGCAGTACTTC. It specifies CASSYGEGSEQYF.

This clone was counted a single time. V is TRBV19 and J is TRBJ1-1; tentatively, D is TRBD1 (6 bases). Per germline, CDR1 LNHDA and CDR2 SQIVND (reference sequence). V was shortened by 3 bases and J by 0 bases, with 17 bases between the two germline ends. The CDR3 sequence is 17 residues long. In nucleotides, the CDR3 is TGTGCCAGTAGTATGGCCTGGGGGCAGGGGATGAACACTGAAGCTTTCTTT. Protein product: CASSMAWGQGMNTEAFF.

This chain links TRBV29-1 with TRBJ2-3; TRBD1 matches at 8 bases. This CDR3 region has 14 residues. CDR1 and CDR2 (germline): SQVTM, ANQGSEA. Trimming took 6 bases from V and 1 from J; bases not matched to a gene: 6. The CDR3 nucleotides are TGCAGCGTGCAACCGGGACAGGGCACAGATACGCAGTATTTT. Protein product: CSVQPGQGTDTQYF.

The chain links TRBV19 to TRBJ2-1; tentative D call: TRBD2 (6 bases). V was cut by 4 bases and J by 0 bases, with 7 bases left in between. Germline assignment: CDR1 LNHDA and CDR2 SQIVND (reference sequence). There are 14 residues in the CDR3. The chain's CDR3 is CASSKDYSYNEQFF. The CDR3 DNA follows: TGTGCCAGTAGTAAGGACTACTCCTACAATGAGCAGTTCTTC.

The rearrangement joins TRBV6-2 or TRBV6-3 to TRBJ2-5; 7 bases agree with TRBD2. The V segment lost 3 bases and the J segment 5 bases; nucleotides outside the gene matches: 9. Germline V CDR1 and CDR2: MNHEY, SVGEGT. CDR3 length equals 15 residues. Here the CDR3 reads CASSYKLRELETQYF. CDR3 sequence (DNA): TGTGCCAGCAGTTATAAGTTGCGGGAGCTGGAGACCCAGTACTTC.

The rearrangement joins TRBV9 to TRBJ2-7; TRBD1 aligns across 7 bases. J was trimmed by 2 bases and V by 0 bases; bases with no gene match: 5. The CDR3 is 15 amino acids. Looked up from germline, CDR1 is SGDLS and CDR2 is YYNGEE. The CDR3 here is CASSVGPGTAYEQYF. CDR3 coding DNA: TGTGCCAGCAGCGTAGGTCCTGGGACAGCCTACGAGCAGTACTTC.

V gene TRBV7-9 combines with J gene TRBJ2-3; 8 bases map to TRBD1. Trimming removed 8 bases from V and 4 bases from J; junction bases left unmatched: 14. The CDR3 covers 16 residues. In germline, CDR1 is SEHNR, CDR2 FQNEAQ (reference sequence). CDR3 protein: CASRPPVTGASDTQYF. DNA for the CDR3: TGTGCCAGCCGACCCCCTGTGACAGGGGCATCAGATACGCAGTATTTT. Full variable domain (outside the CDR3, taken from reference TRBV7-9 and TRBJ2-3): DTGVSQNPRHKITKRGQNVTFRCDPISEHNRLYWYRQTLGQGPEFLTYFQNEAQLEKSRLLSDRFSAERPKGSFSTLEIQRTEQGDSAMYLCASRPPVTGASDTQYFGPGTRLTVL.

The chain joins TRBV28 to TRBJ1-2; 7 bases map to TRBD1. The V segment lost 5 bases and the J segment 6 bases; nucleotides outside the gene matches: 3. Germline CDR1 and CDR2: MDHEN and SYDVKM. CDR3 length: 12 amino acids. CDR3 coding DNA: TGTGCCAGCAGTACAGGGGTAGATGGCTACACCTTC. It encodes CASSTGVDGYTF.

This rearrangement joins TRBV5-1 to TRBJ2-3; D is perhaps TRBD1 (5 bases). The CDR3 extends over 15 amino acids. Germline V gene sequence: CDR1 SGHRS, CDR2 YFSETQ. V dropped 0 bases and J dropped 1 base, with 9 bases sitting between them. The CDR3 DNA sequence: TGCGCCAGCAGCTTGGATACAGGTGGCACAGATACGCAGTATTTT. This gives the protein CASSLDTGGTDTQYF. Drawing the rest from reference TRBV5-1 and TRBJ2-3, the complete variable domain is KAGVTQTPRYLIKTRGQQVTLSCSPISGHRSVSWYQQTPGQGLQFLFEYFSETQRNKGNFPGRFSGRQFSNSRSEMNVSTLELGDSALYLCASSLDTGGTDTQYFGPGTRLTVL.

The chain is built from TRBV19 and TRBJ1-4; 8 nucleotides agree with TRBD1. Germline trimming cut 1 base from V and 5 bases from J; bases unmatched to any gene: 3. In germline, CDR1 is LNHDA, CDR2 SQIVND (reference sequence). The CDR3 runs 15 residues. The CDR3 protein is CASSIVGTGNEKLFF. Written as DNA, the CDR3 is TGTGCCAGTAGTATAGTCGGGACAGGAAATGAAAAACTGTTTTTT.

The CDR3 protein is CASSQLGDRLSYEQYF. CDR3 bases: TGTGCCAGCAGCCAACTTGGGGACAGGTTGAGCTACGAGCAGTACTTC. The chain combines TRBV3-1 (or the pseudogene TRBV3-2) with TRBJ2-7; TRBD1 matches at 8 bases. The CDR3 has 16 residues. The trim removed 2 bases at V and 3 bases at J, leaving 9 bases unmatched. The V gene's germline CDR1 is LGHDT and CDR2 YNNKEL (reference sequence).

This chain uses TRBV3-1 (or the pseudogene TRBV3-2) with TRBJ2-3; the D gene is possibly TRBD2 (5 bases). V gave up 11 bases and J gave up 1 base, with 16 bases separating them. The CDR3 sequence is 14 residues long. CDR1 and CDR2 from the germline V gene are LGHDT and YNNKEL (reference sequence). The CDR3 coding sequence is TGTGCCTCCCAGAGGGCATGGGGCACAGATACGCAGTATTTT. Translated, it gives CASQRAWGTDTQYF.

This clone was seen a few times. The CDR3 region is CASSLDINEQFF. CDR3 nucleotides: TGTGCCAGCAGCTTAGATATCAATGAGCAGTTCTTC. The V gene is TRBV7-9, the J gene TRBJ2-1; D gene uncertain. This CDR3 contains 12 residues. V was trimmed by 1 base and J by 6 bases, leaving 4 bases between them. Germline V gene lookup returns CDR1 SEHNR and CDR2 FQNEAQ (reference sequence). The full variable domain, completed using reference TRBV7-9 and TRBJ2-1, is DTGVSQNPRHKITKRGQNVTFRCDPISEHNRLYWYRQTLGQGPEFLTYFQNEAQLEKSRLLSDRFSAERPKGSFSTLEIQRTEQGDSAMYLCASSLDINEQFFGPGTRLTVL.

This sequence joins TRBV5-4 and TRBJ2-1, with 9 bases lining up with TRBD1. Germline lookup yields CDR1 SGHNT and CDR2 YYREEE (reference sequence). Unmatched junction bases numbered 8, after V lost 1 base and J lost 9 bases. The CDR3 runs to 15 residues. The CDR3 protein is CASSLQDRGRSEQFF. CDR3 nucleotides: TGTGCCAGCAGCTTGCAGGACAGGGGACGTAGTGAGCAGTTCTTC.

J is TRBJ1-5 and V is TRBV25-1; TRBD1 matches 8 bases. This CDR3 comprises 13 residues. V gave up 5 bases and J gave up 5 bases; unmatched junction bases: 2. The germline CDR1 and CDR2 sequences are MGHDK and SYGVNS. The CDR3 protein is CASSPGGHQPQHF. Written as DNA, the CDR3 is TGTGCCAGCAGTCCAGGGGGCCATCAGCCCCAGCATTTT.

The CDR3 bases are TGTGCCATCAGTGAGTCGGTGAGACAGCTTTACAATGAGCAGTTCTTC. Encoded protein: CAISESVRQLYNEQFF. The chain recombines TRBV10-3 with TRBJ2-1; the D gene is possibly TRBD1 (5 bases). Germline CDR1 is ENHRY and CDR2 is SYGVKD. CDR3 length: 16 residues. Trimming took off 0 bases at V and 4 bases at J, with 13 bases between the two ends.

V usage is TRBV24-1 and J usage is TRBJ1-5, with 8 bases fitting TRBD1. Unmatched junction bases numbered 5, after V lost 4 bases and J lost 7 bases. In germline, CDR1 is KGHDR, CDR2 SFDVKD. This CDR3 has 14 amino acids. The chain's CDR3 is CATSELDRDQPQHF. CDR3 DNA sequence: TGTGCCACCAGTGAACTGGACAGGGACCAGCCCCAGCATTTT.